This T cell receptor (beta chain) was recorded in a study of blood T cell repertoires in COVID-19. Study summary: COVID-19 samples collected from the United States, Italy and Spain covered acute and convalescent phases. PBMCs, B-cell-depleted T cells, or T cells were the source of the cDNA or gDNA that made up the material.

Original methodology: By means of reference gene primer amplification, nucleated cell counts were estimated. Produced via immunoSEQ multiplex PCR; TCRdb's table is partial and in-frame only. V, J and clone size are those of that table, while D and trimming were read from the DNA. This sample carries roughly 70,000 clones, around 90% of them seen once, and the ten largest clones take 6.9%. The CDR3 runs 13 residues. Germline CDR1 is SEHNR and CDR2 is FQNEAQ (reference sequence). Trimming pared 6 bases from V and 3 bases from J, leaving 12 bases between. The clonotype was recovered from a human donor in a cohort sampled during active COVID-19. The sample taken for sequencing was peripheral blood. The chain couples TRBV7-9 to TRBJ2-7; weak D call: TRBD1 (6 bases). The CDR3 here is CASRQGQNYEQYF. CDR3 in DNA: TGTGCCAGCAGACAGGGACAAAACTACGAGCAGTACTTC.